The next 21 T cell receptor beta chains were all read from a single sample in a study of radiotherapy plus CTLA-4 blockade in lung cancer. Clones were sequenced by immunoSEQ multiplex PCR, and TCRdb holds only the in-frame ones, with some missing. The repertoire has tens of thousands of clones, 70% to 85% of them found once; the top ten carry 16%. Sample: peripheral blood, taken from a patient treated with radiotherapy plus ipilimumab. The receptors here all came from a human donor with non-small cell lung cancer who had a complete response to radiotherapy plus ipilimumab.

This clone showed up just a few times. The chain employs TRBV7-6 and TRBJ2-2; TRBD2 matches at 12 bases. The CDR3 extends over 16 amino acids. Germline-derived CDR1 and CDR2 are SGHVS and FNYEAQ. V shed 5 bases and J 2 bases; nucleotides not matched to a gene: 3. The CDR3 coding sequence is TGTGCCAGCAGCCCAGGACTAGCGGGAAACACCGGGGAGCTGTTTTTT. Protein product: CASSPGLAGNTGELFF.

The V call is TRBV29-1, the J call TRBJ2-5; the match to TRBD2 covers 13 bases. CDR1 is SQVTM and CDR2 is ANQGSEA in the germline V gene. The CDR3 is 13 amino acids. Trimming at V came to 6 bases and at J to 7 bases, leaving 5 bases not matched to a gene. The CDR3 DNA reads TGCAGCGTCGGGACTAGCGGGAAAGGGACCCAGTACTTC. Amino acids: CSVGTSGKGTQYF.

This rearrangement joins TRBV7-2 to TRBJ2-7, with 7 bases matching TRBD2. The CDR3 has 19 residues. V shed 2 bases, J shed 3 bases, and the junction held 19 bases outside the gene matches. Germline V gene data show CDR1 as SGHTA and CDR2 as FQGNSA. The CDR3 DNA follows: TGTGCCAGCAGCTTATCCCTTGGGAGGGTCGGGGCCCGCAACTACGAGCAGTACGTC. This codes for CASSLSLGRVGARNYEQYV.

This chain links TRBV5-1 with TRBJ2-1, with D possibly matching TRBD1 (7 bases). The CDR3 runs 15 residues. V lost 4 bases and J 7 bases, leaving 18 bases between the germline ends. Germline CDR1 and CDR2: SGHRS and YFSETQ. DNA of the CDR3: TGCGCCAGCAGCAGGGGGCGGGGCTTAGAAAATGAGCAGTTCTTC. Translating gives CASSRGRGLENEQFF.

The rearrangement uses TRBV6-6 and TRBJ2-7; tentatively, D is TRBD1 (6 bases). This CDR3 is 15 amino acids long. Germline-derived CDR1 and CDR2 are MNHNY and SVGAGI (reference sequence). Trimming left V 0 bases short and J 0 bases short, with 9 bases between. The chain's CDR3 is CASSYSGAGSYEQYF. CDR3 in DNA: TGTGCCAGCAGTTACTCGGGGGCCGGCTCCTACGAGCAGTACTTC.

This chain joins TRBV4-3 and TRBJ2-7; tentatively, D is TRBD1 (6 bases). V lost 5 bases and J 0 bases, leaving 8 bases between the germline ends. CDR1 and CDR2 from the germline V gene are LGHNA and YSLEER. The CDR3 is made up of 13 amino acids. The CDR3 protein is CASSSDSSYEQYF. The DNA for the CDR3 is TGCGCCAGCAGCTCGGACAGCTCCTACGAGCAGTACTTC.

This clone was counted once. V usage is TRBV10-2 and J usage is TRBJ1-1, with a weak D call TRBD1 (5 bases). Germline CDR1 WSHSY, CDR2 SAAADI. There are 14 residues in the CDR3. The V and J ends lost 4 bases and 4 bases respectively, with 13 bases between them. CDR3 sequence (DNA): TGCGCCAGCAGTGGACAGCTCCGGTCCACTGAAGCTTTCTTT. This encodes CASSGQLRSTEAFF.

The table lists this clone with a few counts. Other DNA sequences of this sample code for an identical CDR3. CDR3 residues: CASSPQTANTEAFF. DNA of the CDR3: TGTGCCAGCTCACCACAGACAGCGAACACTGAAGCTTTCTTT. V gene TRBV18 combines with J gene TRBJ1-1; D may be TRBD1 (5 bases). V lost 1 base and J 1 base, leaving 7 bases between the germline ends. The CDR3 consists of 14 residues. Looked up from germline, CDR1 is KGHSH and CDR2 is LQKENI.

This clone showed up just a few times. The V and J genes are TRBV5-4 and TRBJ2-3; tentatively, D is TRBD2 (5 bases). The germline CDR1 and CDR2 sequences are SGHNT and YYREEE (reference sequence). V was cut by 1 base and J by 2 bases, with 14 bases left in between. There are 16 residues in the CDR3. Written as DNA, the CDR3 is TGTGCCAGCAGCTTGTTATTGGCGGGCTACACAGATACGCAGTATTTT. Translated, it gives CASSLLLAGYTDTQYF.

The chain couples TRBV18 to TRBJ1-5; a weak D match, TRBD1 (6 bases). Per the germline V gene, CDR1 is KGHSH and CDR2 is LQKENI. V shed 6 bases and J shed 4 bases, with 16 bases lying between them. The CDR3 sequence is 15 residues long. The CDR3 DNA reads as TGTGCCAGCTCCCTTAATTCAGGGGAAAATCAGCCCCAGCATTTT. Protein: CASSLNSGENQPQHF.

CDR3 loop: CASSLRTSGDNEQFF. The CDR3 DNA sequence: TGTGCCAGCAGCTTAAGGACTAGCGGTGACAATGAGCAGTTCTTC. The chain carries TRBV7-9 and TRBJ2-1; 10 bases line up with TRBD2. CDR1 and CDR2 from the germline V gene are SEHNR and FQNEAQ (reference sequence). The CDR3 contains 15 residues. V lost 2 bases, J lost 5 bases, and 3 bases stayed unmatched.

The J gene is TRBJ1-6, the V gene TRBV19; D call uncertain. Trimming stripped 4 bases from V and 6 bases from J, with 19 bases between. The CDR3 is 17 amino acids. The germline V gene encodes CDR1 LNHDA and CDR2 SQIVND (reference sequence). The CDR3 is CASSTRQAPRTNSPLHF. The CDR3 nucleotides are TGTGCCAGTAGTACCCGTCAAGCGCCTCGAACTAATTCACCCCTCCACTTT.

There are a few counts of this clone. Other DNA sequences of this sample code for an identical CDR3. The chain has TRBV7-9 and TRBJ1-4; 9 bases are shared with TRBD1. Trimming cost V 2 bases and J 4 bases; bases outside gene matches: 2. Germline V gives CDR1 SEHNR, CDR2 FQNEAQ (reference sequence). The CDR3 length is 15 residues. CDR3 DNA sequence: TGTGCCAGCAGCTTACAGACAGGGGGTAATGAAAAACTGTTTTTT. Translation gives CASSLQTGGNEKLFF.

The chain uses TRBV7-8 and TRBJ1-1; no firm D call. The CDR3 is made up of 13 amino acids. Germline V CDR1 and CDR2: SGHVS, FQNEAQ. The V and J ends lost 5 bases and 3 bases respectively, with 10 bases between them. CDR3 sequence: CASSLMADTEAFF. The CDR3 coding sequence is TGTGCCAGCAGCCTCATGGCTGACACTGAAGCTTTCTTT. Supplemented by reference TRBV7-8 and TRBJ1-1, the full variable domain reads GAGVSQSPRYKVAKRGQDVALRCDPISGHVSLFWYQQALGQGPEFLTYFQNEAQLDKSGLPSDRFFAERPEGSVSTLKIQRTQQEDSAVYLCASSLMADTEAFFGQGTRLTVV.

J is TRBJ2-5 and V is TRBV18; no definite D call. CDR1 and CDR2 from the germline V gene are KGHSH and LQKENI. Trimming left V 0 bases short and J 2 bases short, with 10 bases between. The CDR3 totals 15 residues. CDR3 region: CASSPPARVQETQYF. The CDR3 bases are TGTGCCAGCTCACCACCGGCACGGGTTCAAGAGACCCAGTACTTC.

Here the CDR3 DNA reads TGTGCCAGCACCCCCCGATGGGTAGCGGGAGGGGTCGCCGGGGAGCTGTTTTTT. It encodes CASTPRWVAGGVAGELFF. The chain uses TRBV7-2 and TRBJ2-2; 11 bases align to TRBD2. V gave up 7 bases and J gave up 6 bases; unmatched junction bases: 16. CDR3 size: 18 residues. In germline, CDR1 is SGHTA, CDR2 FQGNSA.

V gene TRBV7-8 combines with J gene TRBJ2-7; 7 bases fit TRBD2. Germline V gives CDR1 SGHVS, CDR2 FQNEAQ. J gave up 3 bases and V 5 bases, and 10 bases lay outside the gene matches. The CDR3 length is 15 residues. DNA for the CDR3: TGTGCCAGCAGCACCCGAGCGGGGCGGTACTACGAGCAGTACTTC. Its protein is CASSTRAGRYYEQYF.

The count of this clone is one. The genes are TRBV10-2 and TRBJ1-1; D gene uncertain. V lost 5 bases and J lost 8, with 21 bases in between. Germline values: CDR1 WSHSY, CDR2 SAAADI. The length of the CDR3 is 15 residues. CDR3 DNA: TGCGCCAGCAGTTCATTTGATGGCAGCACAGCCGAAGCTTTCTTT. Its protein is CASSSFDGSTAEAFF.

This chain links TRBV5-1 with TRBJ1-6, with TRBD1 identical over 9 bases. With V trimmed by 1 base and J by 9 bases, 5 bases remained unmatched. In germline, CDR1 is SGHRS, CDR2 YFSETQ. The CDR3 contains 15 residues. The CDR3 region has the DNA TGCGCCAGCAGCTTGACCGGGACAGGGACTTCACCCCTCCACTTT. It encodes CASSLTGTGTSPLHF.

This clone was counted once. This chain's CDR3 is CASSPFEGGATSPLHF. The CDR3 bases are TGTGCCAGCAGCCCATTTGAGGGGGGGGCGACTTCACCCCTCCACTTT. The chain uses TRBV9 and TRBJ1-6, with a possible D match to TRBD1 (6 bases). The CDR3 is made up of 16 amino acids. V was pared by 4 bases and J by 9 bases, with 20 bases between. Germline V gene sequence: CDR1 SGDLS, CDR2 YYNGEE.

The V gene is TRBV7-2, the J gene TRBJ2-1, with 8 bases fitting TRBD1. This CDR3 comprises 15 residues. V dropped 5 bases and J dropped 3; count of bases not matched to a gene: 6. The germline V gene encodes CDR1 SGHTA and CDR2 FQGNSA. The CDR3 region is CASSQQGVGYNEQFF. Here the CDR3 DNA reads TGTGCCAGCAGCCAACAGGGGGTTGGCTACAATGAGCAGTTCTTC.